This T cell receptor (beta chain) is from a study of T cells after yellow fever vaccination. Study-wide context: The fractions with low cell numbers were processed using SMART-Seq v4 Ultra Low Input. Study results and limitations: By day 5 rather than day 15, the secondary response had peaked, though it was weaker. Booster sampling recovered most clones from primary vaccination (around 97% CD4, roughly 88% CD8).

The 5'RACE template-switching step produced TCR cDNA and added a universal primer site and UMIs. TCRdb independently ran MiXCR on the 5' RACE reads; one entry per CDR3 protein. Among about 510,000 distinct CDR3 sequences listed, roughly 22% were seen once. To note about this clonotype: Its antigen is currently unknown.

CDR3 length equals 13 residues. V gave up 6 bases and J gave up 5 bases, with 13 bases separating them. Looked up from germline, CDR1 is LNHDA and CDR2 is SQIVND (reference sequence). The receptor was isolated from a man aged 18 to 30 who received the YFV17D yellow fever vaccine. The sequences come from PBMCs, collected about 20 days after the first yellow fever vaccination. The V and J genes are TRBV19 and TRBJ1-1, with unresolved D. The CDR3 DNA reads TGTGCCAGTAGCCTATGGCTTGGGACTGAAGCTTTCTTT. The encoded protein is CASSLWLGTEAFF.